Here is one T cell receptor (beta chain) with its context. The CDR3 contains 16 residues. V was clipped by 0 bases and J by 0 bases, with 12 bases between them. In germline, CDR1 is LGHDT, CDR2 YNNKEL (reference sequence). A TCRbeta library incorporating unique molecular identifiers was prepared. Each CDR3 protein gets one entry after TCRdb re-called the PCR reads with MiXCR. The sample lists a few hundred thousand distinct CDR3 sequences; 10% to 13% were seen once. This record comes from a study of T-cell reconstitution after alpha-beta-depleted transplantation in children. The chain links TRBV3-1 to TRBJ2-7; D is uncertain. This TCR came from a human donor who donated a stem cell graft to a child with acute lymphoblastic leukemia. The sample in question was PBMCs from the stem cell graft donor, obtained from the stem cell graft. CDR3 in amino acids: CASSQEPLGSSYEQYF. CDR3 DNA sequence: TGTGCCAGCAGCCAAGAGCCTCTGGGAAGCTCCTACGAGCAGTACTTC.